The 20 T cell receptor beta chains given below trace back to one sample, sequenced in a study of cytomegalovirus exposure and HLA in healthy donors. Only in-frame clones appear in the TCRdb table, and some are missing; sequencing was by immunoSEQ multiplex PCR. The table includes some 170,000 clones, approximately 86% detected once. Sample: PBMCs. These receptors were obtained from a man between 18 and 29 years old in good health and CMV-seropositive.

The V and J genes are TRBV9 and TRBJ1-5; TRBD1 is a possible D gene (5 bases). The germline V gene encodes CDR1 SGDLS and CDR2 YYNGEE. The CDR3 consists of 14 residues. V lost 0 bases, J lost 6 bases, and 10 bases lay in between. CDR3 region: CASSVEGEGQPQHF. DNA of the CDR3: TGTGCCAGCAGCGTAGAAGGGGAGGGTCAGCCCCAGCATTTT.

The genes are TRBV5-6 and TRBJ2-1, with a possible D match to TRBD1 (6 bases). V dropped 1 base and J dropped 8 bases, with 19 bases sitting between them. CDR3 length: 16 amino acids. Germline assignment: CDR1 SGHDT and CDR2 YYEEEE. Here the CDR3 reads CASSLTLNRDGDEQFF. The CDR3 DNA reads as TGTGCCAGCAGCTTGACTTTAAACAGGGATGGGGATGAGCAGTTCTTC.

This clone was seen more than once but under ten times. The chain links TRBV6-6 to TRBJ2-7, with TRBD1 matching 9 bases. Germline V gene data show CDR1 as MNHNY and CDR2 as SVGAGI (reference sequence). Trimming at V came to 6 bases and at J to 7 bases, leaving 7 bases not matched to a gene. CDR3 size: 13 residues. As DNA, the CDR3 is TGTGCCAGCAGCCACGGACAGGGGTTAGAGCAGTACTTC. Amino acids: CASSHGQGLEQYF.

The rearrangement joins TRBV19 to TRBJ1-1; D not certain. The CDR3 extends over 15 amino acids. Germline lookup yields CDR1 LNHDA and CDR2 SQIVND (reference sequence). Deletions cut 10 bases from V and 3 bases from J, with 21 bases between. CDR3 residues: CATMRRRGTHTEAFF. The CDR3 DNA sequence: TGTGCCACCATGAGAAGGCGGGGTACCCACACTGAAGCTTTCTTT. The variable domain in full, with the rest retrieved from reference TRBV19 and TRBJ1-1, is DGGITQSPKYLFRKEGQNVTLSCEQNLNHDAMYWYRQDPGQGLRLIYYSQIVNDFQKGDIAEGYSVSREKKESFPLTVTSAQKNPTAFYLCATMRRRGTHTEAFFGQGTRLTVV.

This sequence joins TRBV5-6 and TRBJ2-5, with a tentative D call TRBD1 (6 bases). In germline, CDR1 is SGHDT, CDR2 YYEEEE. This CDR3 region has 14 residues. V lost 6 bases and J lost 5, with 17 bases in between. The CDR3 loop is CASNPPGDRETQYF. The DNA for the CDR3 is TGTGCCAGCAACCCGCCAGGGGATCGGGAGACCCAGTACTTC.

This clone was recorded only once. Here the CDR3 DNA reads TGTGCCACCCCCCCCGAGGAGGGCCCTGAGACCCAGTACTTC. Protein sequence: CATPPEEGPETQYF. The chain couples TRBV7-9 to TRBJ2-5, with D possibly being TRBD2 (6 bases). The CDR3 contains 14 residues. CDR1 is SEHNR and CDR2 is FQNEAQ in the germline V gene (reference sequence). Deletions cut 10 bases from V and 5 bases from J, with 20 bases between.

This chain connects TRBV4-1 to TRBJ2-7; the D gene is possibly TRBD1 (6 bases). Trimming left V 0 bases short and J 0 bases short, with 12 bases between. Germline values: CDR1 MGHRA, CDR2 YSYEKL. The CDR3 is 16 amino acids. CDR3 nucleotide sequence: TGCGCCAGCAGCCAAGACTTTAGGACAGCCTCCTACGAGCAGTACTTC. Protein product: CASSQDFRTASYEQYF.

The CDR3 reads CASSPLGAPNTDTQYF. The CDR3 nucleotides read TGTGCCAGCTCACCACTGGGCGCCCCAAACACAGATACGCAGTATTTT. This chain connects TRBV18 to TRBJ2-3; D remains ambiguous. Trimming removed 1 base at V and 2 bases at J, with 13 bases between. CDR3 length: 16 amino acids. Germline-derived CDR1 and CDR2 are KGHSH and LQKENI.

The CDR3 loop is CASSSGVRETQYF. In DNA, the CDR3 is TGTGCCAGCAGCTCGGGGGTCCGGGAGACCCAGTACTTC. The V and J genes are TRBV7-8 and TRBJ2-5, with D tentatively TRBD2 (6 bases). The CDR3 extends over 13 amino acids. The germline gives CDR1 SGHVS, CDR2 FQNEAQ. V lost 4 bases to trimming and J lost 5 bases, with 11 bases between them.

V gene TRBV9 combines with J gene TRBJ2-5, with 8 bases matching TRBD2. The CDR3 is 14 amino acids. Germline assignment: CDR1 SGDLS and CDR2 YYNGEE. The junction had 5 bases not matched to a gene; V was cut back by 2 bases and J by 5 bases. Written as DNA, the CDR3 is TGTGCCAGCAGCGTGTCCGGGACTAGTGAGACCCAGTACTTC. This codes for CASSVSGTSETQYF.

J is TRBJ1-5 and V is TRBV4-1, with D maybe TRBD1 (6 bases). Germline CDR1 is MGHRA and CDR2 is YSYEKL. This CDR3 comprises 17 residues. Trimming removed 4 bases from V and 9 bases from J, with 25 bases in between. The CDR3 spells CASSLRGAGDGKGPQHF. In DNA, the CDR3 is TGCGCCAGCAGCCTCCGGGGGGCGGGGGACGGGAAAGGGCCCCAGCATTTT.

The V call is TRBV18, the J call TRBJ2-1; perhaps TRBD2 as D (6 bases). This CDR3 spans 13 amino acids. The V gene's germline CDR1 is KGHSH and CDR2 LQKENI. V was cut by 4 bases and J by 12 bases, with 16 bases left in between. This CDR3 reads CASSQGGVRGQFF. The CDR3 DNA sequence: TGTGCCAGCTCACAAGGCGGGGTAAGGGGGCAGTTCTTC.

This CDR3 reads CASSSNGGSGSTYNEQFF. CDR3 nucleotide sequence: TGTGCCAGCAGTTCAAATGGGGGGAGCGGGAGCACCTACAATGAGCAGTTCTTC. The chain carries TRBV28 and TRBJ2-1; 8 bases line up with TRBD2. This CDR3 is 18 amino acids long. Germline V gives CDR1 MDHEN, CDR2 SYDVKM. Losses at the gene ends were 4 bases for V and 2 bases for J; bases not matched to a gene: 13. Using reference TRBV28 and TRBJ2-1 for the parts outside the CDR3, the full variable domain is DVKVTQSSRYLVKRTGEKVFLECVQDMDHENMFWYRQDPGLGLRLIYFSYDVKMKEKGDIPEGYSVSREKKERFSLILESASTNQTSMYLCASSSNGGSGSTYNEQFFGPGTRLTVL.

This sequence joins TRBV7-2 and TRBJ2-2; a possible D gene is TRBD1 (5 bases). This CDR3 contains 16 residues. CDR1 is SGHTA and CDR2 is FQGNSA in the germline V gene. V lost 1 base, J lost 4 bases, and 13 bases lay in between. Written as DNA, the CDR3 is TGTGCCAGCAGCTTAGTGGCAGGGATGAGCACCGGGGAGCTGTTTTTT. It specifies CASSLVAGMSTGELFF.

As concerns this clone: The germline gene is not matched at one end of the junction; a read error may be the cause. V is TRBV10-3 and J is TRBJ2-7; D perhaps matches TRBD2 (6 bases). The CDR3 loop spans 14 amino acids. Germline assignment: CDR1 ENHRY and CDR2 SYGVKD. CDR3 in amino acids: CAISPGTASHEQYF. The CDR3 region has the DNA TGTGCCATCAGTCCCGGGACTGCCTCCCACGAGCAGTACTTC.

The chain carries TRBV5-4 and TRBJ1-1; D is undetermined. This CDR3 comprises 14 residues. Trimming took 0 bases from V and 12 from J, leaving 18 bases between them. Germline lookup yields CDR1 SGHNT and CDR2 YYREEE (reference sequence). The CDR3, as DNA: TGTGCCAGCAGCTTGGACAGCACCCTCGATAGGCCTTTCTTT. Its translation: CASSLDSTLDRPFF.

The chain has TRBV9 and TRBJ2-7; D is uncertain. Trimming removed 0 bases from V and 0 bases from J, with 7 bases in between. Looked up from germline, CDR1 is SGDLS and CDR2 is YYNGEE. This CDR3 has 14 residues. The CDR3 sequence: CASSVEQHSYEQYF. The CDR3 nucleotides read TGTGCCAGCAGCGTAGAACAGCACTCCTACGAGCAGTACTTC.

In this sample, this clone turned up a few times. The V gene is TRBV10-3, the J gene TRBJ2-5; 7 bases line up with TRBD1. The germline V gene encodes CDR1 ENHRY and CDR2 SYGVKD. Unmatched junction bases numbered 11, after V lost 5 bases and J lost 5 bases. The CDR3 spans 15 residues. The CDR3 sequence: CAISSRTGLGETQYF. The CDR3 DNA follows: TGTGCCATCAGTTCCCGGACAGGCCTGGGGGAGACCCAGTACTTC.

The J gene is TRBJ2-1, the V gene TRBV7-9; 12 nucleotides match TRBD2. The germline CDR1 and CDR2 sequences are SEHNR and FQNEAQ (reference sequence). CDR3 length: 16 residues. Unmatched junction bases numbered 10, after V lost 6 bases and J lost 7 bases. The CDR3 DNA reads TGTGCCAGCAGACCCCGTTCTAGCGGGAGGGCGAATGAGCAGTTCTTC. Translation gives CASRPRSSGRANEQFF. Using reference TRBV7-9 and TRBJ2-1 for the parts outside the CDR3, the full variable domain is DTGVSQNPRHKITKRGQNVTFRCDPISEHNRLYWYRQTLGQGPEFLTYFQNEAQLEKSRLLSDRFSAERPKGSFSTLEIQRTEQGDSAMYLCASRPRSSGRANEQFFGPGTRLTVL.

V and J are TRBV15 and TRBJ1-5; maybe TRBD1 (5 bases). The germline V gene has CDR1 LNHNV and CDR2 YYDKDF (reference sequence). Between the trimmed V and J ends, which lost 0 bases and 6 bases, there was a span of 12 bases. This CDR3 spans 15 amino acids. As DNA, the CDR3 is TGTGCCACCAGCAGAGATAGGGGTCGCGGTCAGCCCCAGCATTTT. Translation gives CATSRDRGRGQPQHF.